The T cell receptor (beta chain) described here comes from a study of STAT5B mutations in CD4+ large granular lymphocyte leukemia. Study conclusions and caveats: Top patient clones used TRBV06 genes more often: 8/27 versus 2/35 in controls.

A word on this clone: Antigen specificity is unknown.

The survey-level immunoSEQ assay was used. Libraries were prepared by immunoSEQ multiplex PCR; TCRdb keeps only in-frame clonotypes and omits some of them. The sample lists about 30,000 clones, around 76% seen once, with roughly 1.9% in the top ten. The CDR3 is 14 amino acids. CDR1 is LNHDA, CDR2 SQIVND, per germline (reference sequence). The ends lost 3 bases at V and 1 base at J; junction bases unmatched: 2. The sample comprised CD4+ T cells from blood buffy coats. The chain combines TRBV19 with TRBJ2-7; 8 nucleotides line up with TRBD1. This TCR was recovered from a human donor in good health. The CDR3 nucleotides read TGTGCCAGTAGTATCGACAGGGGTTCCTACGAGCAGTACTTC. This translates into CASSIDRGSYEQYF.